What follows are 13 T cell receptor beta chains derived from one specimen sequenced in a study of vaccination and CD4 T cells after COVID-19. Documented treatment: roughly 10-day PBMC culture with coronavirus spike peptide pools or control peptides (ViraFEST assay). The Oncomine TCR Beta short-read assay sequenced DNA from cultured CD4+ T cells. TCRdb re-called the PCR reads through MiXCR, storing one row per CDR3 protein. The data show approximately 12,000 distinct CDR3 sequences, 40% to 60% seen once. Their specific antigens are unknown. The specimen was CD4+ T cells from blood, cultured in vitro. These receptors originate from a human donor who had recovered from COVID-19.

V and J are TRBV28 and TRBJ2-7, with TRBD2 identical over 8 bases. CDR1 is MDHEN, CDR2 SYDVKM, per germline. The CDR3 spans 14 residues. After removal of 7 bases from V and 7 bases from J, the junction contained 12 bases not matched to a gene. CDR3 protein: CASNPGGVVREQYF. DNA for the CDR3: TGTGCCAGCAACCCGGGAGGGGTTGTGAGAGAGCAGTACTTC.

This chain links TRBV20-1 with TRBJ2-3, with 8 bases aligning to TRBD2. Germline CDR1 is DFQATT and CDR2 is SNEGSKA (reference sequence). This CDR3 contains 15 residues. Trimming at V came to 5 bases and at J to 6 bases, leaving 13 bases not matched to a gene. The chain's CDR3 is CSAETSVYLGDTQYF. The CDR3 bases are TGCAGTGCTGAGACTAGCGTTTACCTTGGTGATACGCAGTATTTT.

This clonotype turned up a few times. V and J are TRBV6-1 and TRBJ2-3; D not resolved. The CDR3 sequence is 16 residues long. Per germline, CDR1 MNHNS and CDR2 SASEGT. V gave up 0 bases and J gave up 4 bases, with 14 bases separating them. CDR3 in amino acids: CASSEARLLSSDTQYF. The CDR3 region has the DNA TGTGCCAGCAGTGAAGCGAGACTGCTATCTTCAGATACGCAGTATTTT.

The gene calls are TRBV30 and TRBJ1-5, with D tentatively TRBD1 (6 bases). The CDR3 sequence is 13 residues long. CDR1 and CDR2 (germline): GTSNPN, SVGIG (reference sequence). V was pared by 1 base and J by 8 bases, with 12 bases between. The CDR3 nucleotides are TGTGCCTGGAGTGACGGTAGGGGGAAGCCCCAGCATTTT. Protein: CAWSDGRGKPQHF.

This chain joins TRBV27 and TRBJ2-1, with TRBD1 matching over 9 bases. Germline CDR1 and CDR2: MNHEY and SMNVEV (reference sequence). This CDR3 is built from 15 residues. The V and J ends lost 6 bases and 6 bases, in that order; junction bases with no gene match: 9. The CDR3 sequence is CASRSGTGRGNEQFF. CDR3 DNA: TGTGCCAGCAGGTCCGGGACAGGGAGGGGCAATGAGCAGTTCTTC.

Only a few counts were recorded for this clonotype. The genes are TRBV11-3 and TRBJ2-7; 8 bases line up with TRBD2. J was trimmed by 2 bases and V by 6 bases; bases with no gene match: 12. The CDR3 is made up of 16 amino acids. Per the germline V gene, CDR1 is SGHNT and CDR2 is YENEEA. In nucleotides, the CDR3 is TGTGCCAGCAGACAGGGAACGGGACTAGAAGCCTACGAGCAGTACTTC. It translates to CASRQGTGLEAYEQYF.

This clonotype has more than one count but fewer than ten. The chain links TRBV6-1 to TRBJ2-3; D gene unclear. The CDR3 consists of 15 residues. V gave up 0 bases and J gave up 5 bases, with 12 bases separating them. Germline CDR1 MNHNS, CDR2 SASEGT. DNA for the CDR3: TGTGCCAGCAGTGAAGCGGAGACACTGGGAGATACGCAGTATTTT. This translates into CASSEAETLGDTQYF.

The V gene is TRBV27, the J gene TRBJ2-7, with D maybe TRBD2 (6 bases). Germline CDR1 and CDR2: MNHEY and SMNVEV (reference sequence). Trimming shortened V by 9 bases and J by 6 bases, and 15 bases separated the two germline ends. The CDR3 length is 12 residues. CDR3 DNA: TGTGCCAGGAACTTACGGGAGCGCGAGCAGTACTTC. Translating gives CARNLREREQYF.

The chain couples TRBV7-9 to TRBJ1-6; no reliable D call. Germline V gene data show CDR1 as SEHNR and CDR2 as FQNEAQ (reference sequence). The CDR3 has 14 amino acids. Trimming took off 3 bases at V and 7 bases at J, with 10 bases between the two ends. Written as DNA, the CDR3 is TGTGCCAGCAGCTTGAAAGGATGGAATTCACCCCTCCACTTT. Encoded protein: CASSLKGWNSPLHF.

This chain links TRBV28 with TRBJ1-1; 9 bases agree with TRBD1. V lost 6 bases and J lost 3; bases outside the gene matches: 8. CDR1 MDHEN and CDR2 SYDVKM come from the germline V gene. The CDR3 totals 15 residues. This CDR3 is CASSPRGQGYTEAFF. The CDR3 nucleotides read TGTGCCAGCAGCCCAAGGGGACAGGGATACACTGAAGCTTTCTTT.

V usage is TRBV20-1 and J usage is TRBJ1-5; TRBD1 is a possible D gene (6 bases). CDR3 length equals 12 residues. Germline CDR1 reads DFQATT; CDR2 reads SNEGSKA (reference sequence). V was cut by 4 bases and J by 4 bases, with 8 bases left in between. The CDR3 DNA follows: TGCAGTGCTACGGACAGTAATCAGCCCCAGCATTTT. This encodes CSATDSNQPQHF.

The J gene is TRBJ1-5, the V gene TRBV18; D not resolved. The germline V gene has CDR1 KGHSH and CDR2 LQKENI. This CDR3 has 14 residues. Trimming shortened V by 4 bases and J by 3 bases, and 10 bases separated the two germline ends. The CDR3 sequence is CASSLAGDNQPQHF. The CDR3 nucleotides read TGTGCCAGCTCACTAGCCGGGGACAATCAGCCCCAGCATTTT.

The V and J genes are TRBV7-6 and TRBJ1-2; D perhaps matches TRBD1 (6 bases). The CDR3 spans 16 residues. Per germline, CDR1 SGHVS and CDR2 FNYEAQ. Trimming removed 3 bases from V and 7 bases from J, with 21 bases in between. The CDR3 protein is CASSLNPGSGAGGYTF. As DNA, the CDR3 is TGTGCCAGCAGCTTGAACCCTGGTTCGGGGGCCGGTGGCTACACCTTC.